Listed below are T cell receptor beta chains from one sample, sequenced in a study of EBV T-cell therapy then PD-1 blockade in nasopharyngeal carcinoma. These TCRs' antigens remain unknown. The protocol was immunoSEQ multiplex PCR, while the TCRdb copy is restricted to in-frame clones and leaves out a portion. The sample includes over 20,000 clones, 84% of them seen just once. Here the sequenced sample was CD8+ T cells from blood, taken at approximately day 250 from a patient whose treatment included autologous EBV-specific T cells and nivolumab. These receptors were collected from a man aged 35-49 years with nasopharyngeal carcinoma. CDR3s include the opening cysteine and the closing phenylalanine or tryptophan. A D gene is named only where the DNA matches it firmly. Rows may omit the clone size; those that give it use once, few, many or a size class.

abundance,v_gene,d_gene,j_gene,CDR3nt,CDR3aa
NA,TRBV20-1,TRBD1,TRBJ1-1,TGCAGTGCTAGTACAGGGGATTTACGCTTCGGAGCTTTCTTT,CSASTGDLRFGAFF
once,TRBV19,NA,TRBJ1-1,TGTGCCAGTAGTATACAAGCCCTGCGTGATCGGGACGCCGGTGCTTTCTTT,CASSIQALRDRDAGAFF
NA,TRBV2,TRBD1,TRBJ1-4,TGTGCCAGCAGTGAAGGCAGGGGGCTTGATCGTGAAAAACTGTTTTTT,CASSEGRGLDREKLFF
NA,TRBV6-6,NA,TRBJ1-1,TGTGCCAGCAGTTACTCCGACCGGAGCACTGAAGCTTTCTTT,CASSYSDRSTEAFF
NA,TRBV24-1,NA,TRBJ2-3,TGTGCCACCCTAGGGGAGAATACGCAGTATTTT,CATLGENTQYF
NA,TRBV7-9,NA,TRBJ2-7,TGTGCCAGCAGCTTAACCCCCGCCTACGAGCAGTACTTC,CASSLTPAYEQYF
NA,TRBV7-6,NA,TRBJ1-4,TGTGCCAGCAGCGAAGGGGTGGGAAAACTGTTTTTT,CASSEGVGKLFF
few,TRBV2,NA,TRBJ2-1,TGTGCCAGCAGCCCCGCACGGGGGTCGTCCCCCTACAATGAGCAGTTCTTC,CASSPARGSSPYNEQFF
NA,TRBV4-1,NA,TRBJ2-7,TGCGCCAGCAGCCGCTATAAAGTACAGGGAGACGAGCAGTACTTC,CASSRYKVQGDEQYF
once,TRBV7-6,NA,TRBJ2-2,TGTGCCAGCAGCCCCAGGGGGGTGAACACCGGGGAGCTGTTTTTT,CASSPRGVNTGELFF
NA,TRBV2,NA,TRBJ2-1,TGTGCCAGCAGTGAATTGACAAGTCACAATGAGCAGTTCTTC,CASSELTSHNEQFF
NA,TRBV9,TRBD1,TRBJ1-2,TGTGCCAGCAGCGAGGGACAGGGGGCCTATGGCTACACCTTC,CASSEGQGAYGYTF
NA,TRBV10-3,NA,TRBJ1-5,TGTGCCATCAAGGGCGGGCAGGGTATCGATCAGCCCCAGCATTTT,CAIKGGQGIDQPQHF
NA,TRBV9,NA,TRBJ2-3,TGTGCCAGCAACCCTCCGGGGGGCACAGATACGCAGTATTTT,CASNPPGGTDTQYF
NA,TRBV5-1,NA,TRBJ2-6,TGCGCCAGCAGCTTGGGCCTGGTAGTCGGGTCCAACGTCCTGACTTTC,CASSLGLVVGSNVLTF
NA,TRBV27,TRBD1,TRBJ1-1,TGTGCCAGCAGTAGGGGGCAGGGGGCGAGTGCTTTCTTT,CASSRGQGASAFF
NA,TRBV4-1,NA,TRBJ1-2,TGCGCCAGCAGCCAAAACAGTGGGGCTGGCTACACCTTC,CASSQNSGAGYTF
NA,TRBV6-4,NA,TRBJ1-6,TGTGCCAGCAGTGACCCCCGAAAACTCAGGGGAAACTATAATTCACCCCTCCACTTT,CASSDPRKLRGNYNSPLHF
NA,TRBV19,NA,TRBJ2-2,TGTGCCAGTAGCCCTCTCAGGGACGGAGTAATTGACACCGGGGAGCTGTTTTTT,CASSPLRDGVIDTGELFF
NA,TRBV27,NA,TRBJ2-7,TGTGCCGGCAGCCTCCATGGCCCCTACGAGCAGTACTTC,CAGSLHGPYEQYF
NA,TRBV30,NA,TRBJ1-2,TGTGCCTGGAGTGTACTCGGTAGGGAGGCCTATGGCTACACCTTC,CAWSVLGREAYGYTF
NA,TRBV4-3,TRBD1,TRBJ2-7,TGCGCCAGCAGCCAACGCACCCGGGGCAGGGGGCTCGAGCAGTACTTC,CASSQRTRGRGLEQYF
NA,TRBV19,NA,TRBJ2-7,TGTGCCAGTAGTAGGGTGCCCCTCTACGAGCAGTACTTC,CASSRVPLYEQYF
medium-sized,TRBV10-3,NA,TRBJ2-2,TGTGCCATCAGTGATGAGGGGCCCACCGGGGAGCTGTTTTTT,CAISDEGPTGELFF
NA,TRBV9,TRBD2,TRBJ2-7,TGTGCCAGCAGCGTAGGGACTAGCAAGAACGAGCAGTACTTC,CASSVGTSKNEQYF
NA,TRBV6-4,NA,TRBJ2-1,TGTGCCAGCAGTGAAGGGGACCCATCCAATGAGCAGTTCTTC,CASSEGDPSNEQFF
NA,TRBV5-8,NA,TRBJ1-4,TGTGCCAGCAGCTTGGGAACTAATGAAAAACTGTTTTTT,CASSLGTNEKLFF
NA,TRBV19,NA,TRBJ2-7,TGTGCCAGTAGTACCCACATCGGTAACACCTACGAGCAGTACTTC,CASSTHIGNTYEQYF
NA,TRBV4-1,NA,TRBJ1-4,TGCGCCAGCAGCCAACGAGCTGGGACGGGGCTTGAAAAACTGTTTTTT,CASSQRAGTGLEKLFF
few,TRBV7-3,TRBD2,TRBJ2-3,TGTGCCAGCAGCTTAGGACTAGCGGGGGGATTCACAGATACGCAGTATTTT,CASSLGLAGGFTDTQYF
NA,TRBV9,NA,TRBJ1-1,TGTGCCAGCAGCGTAGTCAGTGGCGGTGAAGCTTTCTTT,CASSVVSGGEAFF
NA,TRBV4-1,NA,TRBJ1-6,TGCGCCAGCAGCCTTGGCACAAATTCACCCCTCCACTTT,CASSLGTNSPLHF
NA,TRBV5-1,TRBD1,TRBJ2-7,TGCGCCAGCAGCCAGGGACAGCAGCTCTACGAGCAGTACTTC,CASSQGQQLYEQYF
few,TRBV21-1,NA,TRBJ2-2,TGTGCCAGCAGCAAAATACCCAATAGTAGGGGATTTGGCGGGGAGCTGTTTTTT,CASSKIPNSRGFGGELFF
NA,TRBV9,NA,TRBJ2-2,TGTGCCAGCAGCCTCAACGGGCAGACGCAGAACACCGGGGAGCTGTTTTTT,CASSLNGQTQNTGELFF
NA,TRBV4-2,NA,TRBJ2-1,TGTGCCAGCAGCCAAGATGATGGGACCATATACAATGAGCAGTTCTTC,CASSQDDGTIYNEQFF
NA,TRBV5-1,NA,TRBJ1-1,TGCGCCAGCAGCATTAACAGGGTGAACACTGAAGCTTTCTTT,CASSINRVNTEAFF
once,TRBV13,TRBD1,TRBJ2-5,TGTGCCAGCAGCCTCCGGGACAGCTCGGAGACCCAGTACTTC,CASSLRDSSETQYF
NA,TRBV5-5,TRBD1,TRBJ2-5,TGTGCCAGCAGCTGGCCGGGACAGCTGAGGGAGACCCAGTACTTC,CASSWPGQLRETQYF
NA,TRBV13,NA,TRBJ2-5,TGTGCCAGCAGCCAACAGGGCCAAGAGACCCAGTACTTC,CASSQQGQETQYF
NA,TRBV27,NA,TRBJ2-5,TGTGCCAGCAGTCTTTTACAGGGTCCCCTTCAAGAGACCCAGTACTTC,CASSLLQGPLQETQYF
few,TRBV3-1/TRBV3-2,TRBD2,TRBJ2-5,TGTGCCAGCAGCCAAGATCGTAAGCGGGGGGGCTTCGAGACCCAGTACTTC,CASSQDRKRGGFETQYF
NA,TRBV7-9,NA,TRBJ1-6,TGTGCCAGCAGCTTAGCAACAGGTATTCCACCCCTCCACTTT,CASSLATGIPPLHF
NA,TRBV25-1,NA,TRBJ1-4,TGTGCCAGCAGTGTGGTAGAGCGTGAAAAACTGTTTTTT,CASSVVEREKLFF
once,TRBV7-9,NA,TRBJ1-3,TGTGCCAGCAACCTCCAGGGATCTGGAAACACCATATATTTT,CASNLQGSGNTIYF
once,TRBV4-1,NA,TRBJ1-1,TGCGCCAGCAGCCGGGCAGGGAACACTGAAGCTTTCTTT,CASSRAGNTEAFF
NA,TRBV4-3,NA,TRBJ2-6,TGCGCCAGCAGCCAAGACGCAGGGTCAGGGGCCAACGTCCTGACTTTC,CASSQDAGSGANVLTF